What follows is one TCR beta chain and its context. The sample holds many counts of this clonotype. No cognate antigen has been identified for it. No clone much larger than this one lies a single base away; base qualities are absent. The entry originates in a study of T-cell reconstitution after alpha-beta-depleted transplantation in children (dated by TCRdb to about 2016). Regarding the research as a whole: Using TCR repertoire profiling, the study followed T-cell immune reconstitution in a quantitative way in children after TCRalphabeta/CD19-depleted allogeneic hematopoietic cell transplantation. What the study reported, not specific to this receptor: In some patients, the high TCRbeta diversity seen at day 60 was put down to recipient T cells and intrathymic progenitors that had survived conditioning. Over the following months the frequencies of hyperexpanded clones went down, and after one year T-cell counts and TCRbeta diversity were mostly credited to newly produced T cells. Apparently early alphabetaT-cell count recovery about two months after transplant reportedly relied on only several hundred rapidly expanded clones derived from non-depleted graft cells.

The library was obtained by PCR. This sample was sequenced with an Illumina HiSeq 2500. Molecular barcoding was employed in the preparation of TCR libraries, with unique molecular identifiers being used to normalize TCRbeta repertoire quantification. Using fastp at Q25 and MiXCR, TCRdb reprocessed the public reads and kept productive beta chains. Duplicate CDR3 protein sequences are folded into a single record with the most common DNA and genes. The sample profile shows hundreds of thousands of distinct CDR3 sequences; 6.5% to 9% of them were found once. 6.3% of the sample rests with the top ten. According to the study, the label for this sample's treatment or condition signals: allogeneic hematopoietic cell transplantation with graft depleted of TCRalphabeta T cells and CD19 B cells. Transplant recipients were children who received TCRalphabeta/CD19-depleted allogeneic hematopoietic cell grafts.

As encoded in the germline V gene, CDR1 is SGHRS while CDR2 is YFSETQ. Counted from cysteine to phenylalanine, this CDR3 has 16 amino acids. This entry keeps only the CDR3 DNA: 48 bases, framed from base 1. Cut back by 1 base and 1 base, the V and J ends lie 12 bases apart. The receptor comes from a male patient between 5 and 17 years old who had a stem cell transplant for acute lymphoblastic leukemia, so the T cells may come from the graft donor. The rearranged chain carries TRBV5-1 and TRBJ2-1; the D gene is unclear. Sample: PBMCs, mostly from graft donor cells, taken 180 days after TCRalphabeta/CD19-depleted stem cell transplant. The CDR3 region has the sequence CASSLPFLFSYNEQFF. The nucleotide sequence is TGCGCCAGCAGCTTGCCGTTTCTGTTTTCCTACAATGAGCAGTTCTTC.